The 17 T cell receptor beta chains below were found in one sample sequenced in a study of PD-1 blockade in classical Hodgkin lymphoma. Time point given: cycle 4 day 1 (C4D1), after 5 to 7 weeks of nivolumab. Each patient experienced a relapse that followed autologous stem cell transplantation, and brentuximab vedotin exposure varied. TCRdb keeps only in-frame clones here, not all; method: immunoSEQ multiplex PCR. The sample lists about 85,000 clones; around nine tenths were seen once. The source material was peripheral blood mononuclear cells (PBMCs), sampled before the fourth cycle of nivolumab. These receptors were taken from a human donor with classical Hodgkin lymphoma.

This clone has just one count. This CDR3 is CASSSWTGSYGYTF. DNA for the CDR3: TGTGCCAGCAGCTCCTGGACGGGGAGCTATGGCTACACCTTC. The V and J genes are TRBV9 and TRBJ1-2; no clear D gene. The CDR3 totals 14 residues. Trimming left V 4 bases short and J 4 bases short, with 14 bases between. Per germline, CDR1 SGDLS and CDR2 YYNGEE.

The genes are TRBV28 and TRBJ2-3; D is unresolved. CDR3 length: 17 amino acids. V lost 0 bases, J lost 4 bases, and 17 bases lay in between. Germline V gene data show CDR1 as MDHEN and CDR2 as SYDVKM. DNA of the CDR3: TGTGCCAGCAGTTTATGGGGCCCCAACTACGTCGCAGATACGCAGTATTTT. The encoded protein is CASSLWGPNYVADTQYF.

In DNA, the CDR3 is TGTGCCAGCAGCTTACGTCAGGGCGTCAAAAACATTCAGTACTTC. Its translation: CASSLRQGVKNIQYF. The V call is TRBV7-9, the J call TRBJ2-4; TRBD1 is a possible D gene (5 bases). CDR3 length: 15 residues. Germline V gene data show CDR1 as SEHNR and CDR2 as FQNEAQ (reference sequence). The germline V and J ends were trimmed by 2 bases and 3 bases, with 11 bases remaining between them.

V gene TRBV19 combines with J gene TRBJ2-4, with 8 bases that match TRBD1. Per the germline V gene, CDR1 is LNHDA and CDR2 is SQIVND (reference sequence). With V trimmed by 5 bases and J by 1 base, 10 bases remained unmatched. CDR3 length: 17 amino acids. The CDR3: CASSPGQVPRAKNIQYF. The CDR3 DNA follows: TGTGCCAGTAGTCCGGGACAGGTCCCGAGGGCCAAAAACATTCAGTACTTC.

This clone turned up a few times. CDR3 in amino acids: CASSSSGTGLNSPLHF. DNA of the CDR3: TGTGCCAGCAGCTCCTCGGGGACAGGGCTGAATTCACCCCTCCACTTT. The chain is built from TRBV7-2 and TRBJ1-6; TRBD1 matches at 9 bases. The CDR3 contains 16 residues. Unmatched junction bases numbered 8, after V lost 4 bases and J lost 7 bases. Germline-derived CDR1 and CDR2 are SGHTA and FQGNSA.

The chain recombines TRBV6-5 with TRBJ1-6; D is unclear. The ends were cut back, 9 bases at V and 10 bases at J, with 16 bases in the middle. The germline CDR1 and CDR2 sequences are MNHEY and SVGAGI. The CDR3 consists of 13 residues. The CDR3 nucleotides are TGTGCCAGTGGGCGGGAGGTCGGATCACCCCTCCACTTT. Translating it yields CASGREVGSPLHF.

The chain joins TRBV5-5 to TRBJ2-5; TRBD1 agrees at 9 bases. Germline CDR1 SGHKS, CDR2 YYEKEE (reference sequence). Germline trimming cut 6 bases from V and 4 bases from J; bases unmatched to any gene: 4. The CDR3 contains 13 residues. CDR3 loop: CASNGQGRETQYF. The DNA of the CDR3 is TGTGCCAGCAACGGACAGGGGCGAGAGACCCAGTACTTC.

Concerning this clone: Other DNA sequences in this specimen translate into the identical CDR3. The V gene is TRBV4-3, the J gene TRBJ1-5; D is unresolved. The CDR3 has 13 amino acids. CDR1 and CDR2 (germline): LGHNA, YSLEER. The germline V and J ends were trimmed by 0 bases and 7 bases, with 7 bases remaining between them. CDR3 DNA sequence: TGCGCCAGCAGCCAAGATTTGGGCCAGCCCCAGCATTTT. Translation: CASSQDLGQPQHF.

The chain recombines TRBV18 with TRBJ1-1; D may be TRBD1 (5 bases). Between the trimmed V and J ends, which lost 6 bases and 6 bases, there was a span of 17 bases. CDR1 and CDR2 from the germline V gene are KGHSH and LQKENI. This CDR3 is built from 14 residues. CDR3 in amino acids: CASSGESRVSEAFF. The CDR3 bases are TGTGCCAGCTCTGGGGAATCCAGGGTGTCTGAAGCTTTCTTT.

V and J are TRBV10-3 and TRBJ2-6; the match to TRBD2 covers 12 bases. There are 19 residues in the CDR3. The V gene end was trimmed by 6 bases and the J gene end by 2 bases; junction bases not matched to a gene: 11. Germline-derived CDR1 and CDR2 are ENHRY and SYGVKD. The CDR3 nucleotides are TGTGCCATCAGCGAATTGACTAGCGGGGGAATAACTGGGGCCAACGTCCTGACTTTC. Translated: CAISELTSGGITGANVLTF.

The chain combines TRBV9 with TRBJ1-1, with a tentative D call TRBD1 (5 bases). V lost 0 bases, J lost 5 bases, and 14 bases lay in between. Germline V gene lookup returns CDR1 SGDLS and CDR2 YYNGEE. The CDR3 contains 15 residues. CDR3 loop: CASSVGPGGATEAFF. CDR3 DNA sequence: TGTGCCAGCAGCGTAGGACCGGGTGGGGCTACTGAAGCTTTCTTT.

This chain joins TRBV5-1 and TRBJ1-6; TRBD1 might be the D (5 bases). This CDR3 spans 15 amino acids. V lost 1 base to trimming and J lost 6 bases, with 11 bases between them. Germline V gene sequence: CDR1 SGHRS, CDR2 YFSETQ. The DNA of the CDR3 is TGCGCCAGCAGCTTGCAAGGGGTGGGTAATTCACCCCTCCACTTT. It is translated as CASSLQGVGNSPLHF.

The rearrangement uses TRBV6-1 and TRBJ1-1; 7 bases line up with TRBD1. J was trimmed by 1 base and V by 4 bases; bases with no gene match: 9. Germline CDR1 is MNHNS and CDR2 is SASEGT. The CDR3 is made up of 16 amino acids. The chain's CDR3 is CASSVRRRGGNTEAFF. In nucleotides, the CDR3 is TGTGCCAGCAGTGTTCGGCGCAGGGGGGGGAACACTGAAGCTTTCTTT.

The chain employs TRBV7-3 and TRBJ2-3, with unresolved D. The CDR3 totals 14 residues. Trimming stripped 1 base from V and 2 bases from J, with 7 bases between. CDR1 and CDR2 from the germline V gene are SGHTA and FQGTGA. The chain's CDR3 is CASSLRATTDTQYF. The DNA of the CDR3 is TGTGCCAGCAGCTTAAGAGCGACCACAGATACGCAGTATTTT.

This rearrangement joins TRBV6-5 to TRBJ1-2; 7 nucleotides line up with TRBD1. From germline, CDR1 is MNHEY and CDR2 SVGAGI. The CDR3 loop spans 13 amino acids. J lost 10 bases, V lost 6 bases, and 11 bases had no gene match. CDR3 in DNA: TGTGCCAGCAGCTCGGACAGGAACGGATTCTACACCTTC. This codes for CASSSDRNGFYTF.

The table lists this clone with a count of one. The chain is built from TRBV10-3 and TRBJ2-5; 8 nucleotides line up with TRBD1. The germline V gene has CDR1 ENHRY and CDR2 SYGVKD. This CDR3 is 14 amino acids long. Trimming cost V 3 bases and J 5 bases; bases outside gene matches: 5. The CDR3 nucleotides are TGTGCCATCAGTGAAAGGACAGGGTTGGAGACCCAGTACTTC. Translating it yields CAISERTGLETQYF.

The J gene is TRBJ2-7, the V gene TRBV30, with 7 bases aligning to TRBD1. The ends lost 5 bases at V and 0 bases at J; junction bases unmatched: 7. The CDR3 extends over 14 amino acids. Germline assignment: CDR1 GTSNPN and CDR2 SVGIG (reference sequence). The CDR3 region is CAWVDRAISYEQYF. The CDR3 nucleotides read TGTGCCTGGGTCGACAGGGCCATCTCCTACGAGCAGTACTTC. Full variable domain (missing parts from reference TRBV30 and TRBJ2-7): SQTIHQWPATLVQPVGSPLSLECTVEGTSNPNLYWYRQAAGRGLQLLFYSVGIGQISSEVPQNLSASRPQDRQFILSSKKLLLSDSGFYLCAWVDRAISYEQYFGPGTRLTVT.